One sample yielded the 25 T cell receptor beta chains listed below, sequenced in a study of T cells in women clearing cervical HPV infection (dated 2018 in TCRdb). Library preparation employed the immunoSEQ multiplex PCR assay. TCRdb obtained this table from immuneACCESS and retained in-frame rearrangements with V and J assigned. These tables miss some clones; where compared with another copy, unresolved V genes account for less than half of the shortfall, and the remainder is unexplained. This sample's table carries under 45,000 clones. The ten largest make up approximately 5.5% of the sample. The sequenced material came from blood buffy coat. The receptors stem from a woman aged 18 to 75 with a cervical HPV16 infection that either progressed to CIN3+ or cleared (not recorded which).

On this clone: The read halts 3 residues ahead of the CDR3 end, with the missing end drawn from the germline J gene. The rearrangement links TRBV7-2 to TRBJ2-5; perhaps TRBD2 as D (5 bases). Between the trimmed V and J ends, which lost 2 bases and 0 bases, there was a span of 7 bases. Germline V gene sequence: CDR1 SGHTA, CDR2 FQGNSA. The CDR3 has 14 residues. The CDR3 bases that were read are TGTGCCAGCAGCTTACAAGCGGACCAAGAGACC. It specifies CASSLQADQET. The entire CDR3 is CASSLQADQETQYF.

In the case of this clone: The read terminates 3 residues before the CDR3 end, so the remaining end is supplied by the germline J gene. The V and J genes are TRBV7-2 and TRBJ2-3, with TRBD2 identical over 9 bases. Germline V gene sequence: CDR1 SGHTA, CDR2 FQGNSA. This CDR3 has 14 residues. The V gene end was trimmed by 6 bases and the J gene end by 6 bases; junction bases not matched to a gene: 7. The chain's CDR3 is CASRGLAAVDTQYF. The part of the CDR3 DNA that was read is TGTGCCAGCAGGGGACTAGCTGCAGTCGATACG. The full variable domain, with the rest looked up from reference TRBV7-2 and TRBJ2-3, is GAGVSQSPSNKVTEKGKDVELRCDPISGHTALYWYRQSLGQGLEFLIYFQGNSAPDKSGLPSDRFSAERTGGSVSTLTIQRTQQEDSAVYLCASRGLAAVDTQYFGPGTRLTVL.

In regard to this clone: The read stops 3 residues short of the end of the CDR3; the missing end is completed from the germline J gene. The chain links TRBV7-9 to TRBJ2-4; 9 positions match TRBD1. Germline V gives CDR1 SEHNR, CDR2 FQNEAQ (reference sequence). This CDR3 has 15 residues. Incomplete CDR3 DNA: TGTGCCAGCAGCATGGGACAGGGCGACAACTATGGT. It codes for CASSMGQGDNYG. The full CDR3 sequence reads CASSMGQGDNYGQYF.

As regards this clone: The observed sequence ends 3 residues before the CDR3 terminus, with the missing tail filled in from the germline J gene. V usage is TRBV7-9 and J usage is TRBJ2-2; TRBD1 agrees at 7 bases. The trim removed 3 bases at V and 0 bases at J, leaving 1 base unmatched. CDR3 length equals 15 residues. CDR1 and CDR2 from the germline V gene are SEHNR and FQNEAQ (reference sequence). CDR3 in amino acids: CASSFGTANTGELFF. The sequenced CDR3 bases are TGTGCCAGCAGCTTCGGGACAGCGAACACCGGGGAG. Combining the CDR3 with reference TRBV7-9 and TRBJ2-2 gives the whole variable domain DTGVSQNPRHKITKRGQNVTFRCDPISEHNRLYWYRQTLGQGPEFLTYFQNEAQLEKSRLLSDRFSAERPKGSFSTLEIQRTEQGDSAMYLCASSFGTANTGELFFGEGSRLTVL.

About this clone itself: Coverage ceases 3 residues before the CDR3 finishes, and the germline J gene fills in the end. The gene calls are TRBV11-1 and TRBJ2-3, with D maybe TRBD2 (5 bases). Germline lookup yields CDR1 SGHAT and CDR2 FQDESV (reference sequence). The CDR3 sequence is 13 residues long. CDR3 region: CASNQWAGETQYF. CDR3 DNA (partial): TGTGCCAGCAATCAATGGGCCGGGGAGACG. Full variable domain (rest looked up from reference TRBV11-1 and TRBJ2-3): EAEVAQSPRYKITEKSQAVAFWCDPISGHATLYWYRQILGQGPELLVQFQDESVVDDSQLPKDRFSAERLKGVDSTLKIQPAELGDSAMYLCASNQWAGETQYFGPGTRLTVL.

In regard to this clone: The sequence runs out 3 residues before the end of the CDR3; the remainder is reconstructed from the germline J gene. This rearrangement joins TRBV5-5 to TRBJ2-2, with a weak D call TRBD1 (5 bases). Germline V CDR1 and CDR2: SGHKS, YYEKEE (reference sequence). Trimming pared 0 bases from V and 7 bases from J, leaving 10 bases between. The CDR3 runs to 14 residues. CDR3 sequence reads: CASSLVQGSGELFF. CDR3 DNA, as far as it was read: TGTGCCAGCAGCTTGGTGCAGGGAAGCGGGGAG. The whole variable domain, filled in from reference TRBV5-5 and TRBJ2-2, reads DAGVTQSPTHLIKTRGQQVTLRCSPISGHKSVSWYQQVLGQGPQFIFQYYEKEERGRGNFPDRFSARQFPNYSSELNVNALLLGDSALYLCASSLVQGSGELFFGEGSRLTVL.

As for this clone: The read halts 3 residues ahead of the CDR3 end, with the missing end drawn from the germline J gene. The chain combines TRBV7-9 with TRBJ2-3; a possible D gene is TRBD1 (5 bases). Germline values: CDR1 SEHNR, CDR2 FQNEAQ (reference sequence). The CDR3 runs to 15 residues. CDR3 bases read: TGTGCCAGCAGCTTTAAGGGGCAGCCGGAAGAGACG. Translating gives CASSFKGQPEET. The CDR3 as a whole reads CASSFKGQPEETQYF.

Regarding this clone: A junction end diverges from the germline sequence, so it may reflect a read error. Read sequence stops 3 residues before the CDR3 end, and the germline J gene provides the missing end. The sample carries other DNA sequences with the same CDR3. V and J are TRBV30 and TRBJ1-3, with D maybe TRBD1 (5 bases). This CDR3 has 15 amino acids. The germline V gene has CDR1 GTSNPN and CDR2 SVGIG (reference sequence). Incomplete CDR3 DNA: TGTGCCTGGAGTCGCGGGGCCAGCTCTGGAAACACA. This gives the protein CAWSRGASSGNT. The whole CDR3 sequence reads CAWSRGASSGNTIYF.

The CDR3 bases that were read are TGTGCCAGCTCACTCGGGCAAGAGACC. Amino acids: CASSLGQET. The CDR3 in full is CASSLGQETQYF. This chain links TRBV18 with TRBJ2-5, with no clear D. Read sequence stops 3 residues before the CDR3 end, and the germline J gene provides the missing end. V was clipped by 4 bases and J by 2 bases, with 5 bases between them. Germline loops: CDR1 KGHSH, CDR2 LQKENI. The CDR3 spans 12 residues.

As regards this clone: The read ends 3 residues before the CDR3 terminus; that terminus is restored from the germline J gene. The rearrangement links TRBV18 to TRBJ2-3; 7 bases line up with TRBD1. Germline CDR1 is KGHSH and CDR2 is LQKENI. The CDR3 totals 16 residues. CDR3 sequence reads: CASSPQMGQHQETQYF. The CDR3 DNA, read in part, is TGTGCCAGCTCACCCCAGATGGGACAGCACCAAGAGACG.

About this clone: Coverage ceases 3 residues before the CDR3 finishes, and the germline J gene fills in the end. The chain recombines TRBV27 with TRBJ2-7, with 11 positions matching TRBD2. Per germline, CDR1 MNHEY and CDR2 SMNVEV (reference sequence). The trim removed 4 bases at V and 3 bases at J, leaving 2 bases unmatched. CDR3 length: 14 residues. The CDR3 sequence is CASSSGLAVYEQYF. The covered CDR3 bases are TGTGCCAGCAGTTCGGGACTAGCGGTCTACGAG.

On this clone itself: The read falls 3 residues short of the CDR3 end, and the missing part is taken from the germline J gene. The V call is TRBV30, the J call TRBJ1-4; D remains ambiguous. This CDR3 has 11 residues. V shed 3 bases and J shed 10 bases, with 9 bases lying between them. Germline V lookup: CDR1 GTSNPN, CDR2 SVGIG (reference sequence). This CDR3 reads CAWSRRSKLFF. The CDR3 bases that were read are TGTGCCTGGAGCAGGAGGTCAAAA.

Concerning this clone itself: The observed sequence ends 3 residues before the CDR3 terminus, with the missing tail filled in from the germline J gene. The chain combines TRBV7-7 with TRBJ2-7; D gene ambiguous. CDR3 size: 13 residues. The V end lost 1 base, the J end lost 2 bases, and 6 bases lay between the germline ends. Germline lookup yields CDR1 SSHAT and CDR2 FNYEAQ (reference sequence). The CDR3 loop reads CASSLDSTYEQYF. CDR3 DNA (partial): TGTGCCAGCAGCTTAGACAGCACCTACGAG. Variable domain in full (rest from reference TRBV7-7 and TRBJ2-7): GAGVSQSPRYKVTKRGQDVTLRCDPISSHATLYWYQQALGQGPEFLTYFNYEAQPDKSGLPSDRFSAERPEGSISTLTIQRTEQRDSAMYRCASSLDSTYEQYFGPGTRLTVT.

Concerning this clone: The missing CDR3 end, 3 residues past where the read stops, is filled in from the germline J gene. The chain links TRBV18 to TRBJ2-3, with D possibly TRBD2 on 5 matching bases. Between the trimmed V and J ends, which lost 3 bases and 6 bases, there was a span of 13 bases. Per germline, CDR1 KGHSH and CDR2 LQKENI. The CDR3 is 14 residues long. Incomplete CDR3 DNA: TGTGCCAGCTCACCCGGACTCCTCTGGGATACG. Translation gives CASSPGLLWDT. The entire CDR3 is CASSPGLLWDTQYF.

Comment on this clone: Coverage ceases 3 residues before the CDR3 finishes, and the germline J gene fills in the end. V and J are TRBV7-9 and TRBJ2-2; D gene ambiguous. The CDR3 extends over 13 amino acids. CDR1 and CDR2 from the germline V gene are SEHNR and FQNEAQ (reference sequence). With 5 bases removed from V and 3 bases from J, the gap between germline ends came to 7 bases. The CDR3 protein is CASSPLDTGELFF. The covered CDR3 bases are TGTGCCAGCAGCCCCCTAGACACCGGGGAG.

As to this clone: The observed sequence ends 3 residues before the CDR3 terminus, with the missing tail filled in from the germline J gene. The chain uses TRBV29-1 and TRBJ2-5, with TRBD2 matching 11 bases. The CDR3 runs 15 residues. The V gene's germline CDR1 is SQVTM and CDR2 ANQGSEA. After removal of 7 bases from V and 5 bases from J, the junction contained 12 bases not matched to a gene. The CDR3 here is CSAAGGVAGGETQYF. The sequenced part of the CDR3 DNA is TGCAGCGCCGCTGGGGGAGTAGCGGGAGGGGAGACC. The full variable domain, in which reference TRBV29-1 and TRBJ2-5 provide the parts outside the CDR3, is SAVISQKPSRDICQRGTSLTIQCQVDSQVTMMFWYRQQPGQSLTLIATANQGSEATYESGFVIDKFPISRPNLTFSTLTVSNMSPEDSSIYLCSAAGGVAGGETQYFGPGTRLLVL.

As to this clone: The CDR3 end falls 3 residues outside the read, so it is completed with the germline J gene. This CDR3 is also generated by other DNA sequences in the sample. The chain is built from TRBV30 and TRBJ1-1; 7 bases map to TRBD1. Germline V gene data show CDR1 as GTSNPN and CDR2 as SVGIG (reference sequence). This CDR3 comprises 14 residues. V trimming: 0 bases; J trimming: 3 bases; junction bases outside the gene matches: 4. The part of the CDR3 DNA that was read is TGTGCCTGGAGTGTGACAGGGTTGGACACTGAA. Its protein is CAWSVTGLDTE. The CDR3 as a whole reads CAWSVTGLDTEAFF.

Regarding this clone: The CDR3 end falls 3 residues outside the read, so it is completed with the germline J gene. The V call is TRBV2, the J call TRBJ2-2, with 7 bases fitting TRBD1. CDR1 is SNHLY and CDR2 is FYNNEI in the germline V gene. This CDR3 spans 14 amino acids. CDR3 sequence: CASSRDRDGSPLFF. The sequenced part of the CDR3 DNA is TGTGCCAGCAGTCGAGACAGGGATGGTTCACCG.

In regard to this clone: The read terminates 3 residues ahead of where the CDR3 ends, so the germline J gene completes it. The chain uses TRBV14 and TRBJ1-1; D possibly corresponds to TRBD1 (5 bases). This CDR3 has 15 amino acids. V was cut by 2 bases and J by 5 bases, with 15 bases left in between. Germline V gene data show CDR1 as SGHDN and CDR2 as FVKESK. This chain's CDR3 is CASSQMGGGGTEAFF. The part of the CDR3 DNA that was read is TGTGCCAGCAGCCAAATGGGGGGGGGAGGAACTGAA.

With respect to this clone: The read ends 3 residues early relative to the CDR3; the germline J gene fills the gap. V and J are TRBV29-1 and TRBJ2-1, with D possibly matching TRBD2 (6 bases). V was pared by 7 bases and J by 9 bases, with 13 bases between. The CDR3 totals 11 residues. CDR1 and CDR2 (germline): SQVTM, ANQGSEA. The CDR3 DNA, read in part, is TGCAGCGCTCTTAGCGGAGCTGAG. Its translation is CSALSGAE. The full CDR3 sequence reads CSALSGAEQFF.

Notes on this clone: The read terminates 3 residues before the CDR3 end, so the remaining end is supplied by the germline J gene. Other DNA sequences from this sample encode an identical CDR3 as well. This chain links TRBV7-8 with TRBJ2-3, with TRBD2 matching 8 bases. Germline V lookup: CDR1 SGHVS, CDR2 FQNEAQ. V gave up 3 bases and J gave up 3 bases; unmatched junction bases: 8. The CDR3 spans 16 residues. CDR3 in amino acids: CASSFSGTSWTDTQYF. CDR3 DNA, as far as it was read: TGTGCCAGCAGCTTCTCCGGGACTAGTTGGACAGATACG.

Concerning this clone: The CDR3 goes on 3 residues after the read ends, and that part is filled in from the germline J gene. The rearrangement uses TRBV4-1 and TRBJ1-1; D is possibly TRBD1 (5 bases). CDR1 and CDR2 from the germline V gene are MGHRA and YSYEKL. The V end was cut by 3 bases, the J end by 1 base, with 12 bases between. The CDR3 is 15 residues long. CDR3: CASSQRRGENTEAFF. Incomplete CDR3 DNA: TGCGCCAGCAGCCAGCGGCGGGGGGAGAACACTGAA.

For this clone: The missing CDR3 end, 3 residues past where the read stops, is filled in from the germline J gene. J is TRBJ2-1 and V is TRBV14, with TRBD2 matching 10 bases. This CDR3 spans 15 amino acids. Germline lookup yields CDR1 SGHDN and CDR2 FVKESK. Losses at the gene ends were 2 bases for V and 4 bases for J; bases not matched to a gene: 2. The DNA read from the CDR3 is TGTGCCAGCAGCCAACGGACTAGCGGATACAATGAG. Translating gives CASSQRTSGYNE. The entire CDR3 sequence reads CASSQRTSGYNEQFF.

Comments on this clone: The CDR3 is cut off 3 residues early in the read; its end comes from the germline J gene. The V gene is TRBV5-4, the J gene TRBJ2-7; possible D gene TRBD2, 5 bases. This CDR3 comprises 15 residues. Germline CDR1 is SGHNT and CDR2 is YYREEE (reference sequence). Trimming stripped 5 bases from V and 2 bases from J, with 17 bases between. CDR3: CASSLNGVHAYEQYF. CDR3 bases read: TGTGCCAGCAGTTTGAACGGGGTACATGCCTACGAG.

The CDR3 region is CASSSGTGGGGQYF. The sequenced part of the CDR3 DNA is TGTGCCAGCAGCTCCGGGACAGGGGGTGGTGGT. This chain connects TRBV5-6 to TRBJ2-4, with TRBD1 matching 11 bases. The read terminates 3 residues before the CDR3 end, so the remaining end is supplied by the germline J gene. CDR1 SGHDT and CDR2 YYEEEE come from the germline V gene. The CDR3 is made up of 14 amino acids.